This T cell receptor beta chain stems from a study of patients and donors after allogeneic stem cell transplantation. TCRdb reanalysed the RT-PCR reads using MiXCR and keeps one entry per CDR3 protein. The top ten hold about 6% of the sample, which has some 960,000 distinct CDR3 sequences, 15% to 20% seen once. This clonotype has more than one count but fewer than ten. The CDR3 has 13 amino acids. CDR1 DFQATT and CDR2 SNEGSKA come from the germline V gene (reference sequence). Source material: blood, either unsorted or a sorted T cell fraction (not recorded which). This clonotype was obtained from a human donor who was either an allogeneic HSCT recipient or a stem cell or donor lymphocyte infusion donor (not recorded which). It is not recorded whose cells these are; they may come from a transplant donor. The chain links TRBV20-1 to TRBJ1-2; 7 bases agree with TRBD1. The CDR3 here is CSQKQGPLYDYTF. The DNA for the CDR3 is TGCAGCCAGAAACAGGGGCCCCTTTACGACTACACCTTC.